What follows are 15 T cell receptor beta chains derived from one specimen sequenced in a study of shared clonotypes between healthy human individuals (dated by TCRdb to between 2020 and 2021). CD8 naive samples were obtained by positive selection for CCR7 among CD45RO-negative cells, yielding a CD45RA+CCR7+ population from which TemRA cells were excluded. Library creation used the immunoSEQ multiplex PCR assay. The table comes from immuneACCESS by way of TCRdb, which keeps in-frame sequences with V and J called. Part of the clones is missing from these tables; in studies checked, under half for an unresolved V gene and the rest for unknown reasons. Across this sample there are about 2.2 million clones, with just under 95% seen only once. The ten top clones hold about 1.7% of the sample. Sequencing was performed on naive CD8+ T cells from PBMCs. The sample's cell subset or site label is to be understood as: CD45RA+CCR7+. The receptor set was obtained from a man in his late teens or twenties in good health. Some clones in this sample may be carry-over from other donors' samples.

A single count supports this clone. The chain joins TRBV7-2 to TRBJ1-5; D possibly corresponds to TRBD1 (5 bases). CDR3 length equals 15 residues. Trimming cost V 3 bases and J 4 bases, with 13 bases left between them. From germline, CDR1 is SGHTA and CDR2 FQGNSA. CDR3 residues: CASSLGGGGNQPQHF. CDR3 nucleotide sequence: TGTGCCAGCAGCTTGGGAGGCGGGGGAAATCAGCCCCAGCATTTT.

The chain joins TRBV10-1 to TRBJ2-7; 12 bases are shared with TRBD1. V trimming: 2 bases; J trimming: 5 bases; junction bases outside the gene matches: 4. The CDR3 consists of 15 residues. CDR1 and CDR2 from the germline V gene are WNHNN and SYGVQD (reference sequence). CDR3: CASSERDRGQHEQYF. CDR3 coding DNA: TGCGCCAGCAGTGAGAGGGACAGGGGGCAACACGAGCAGTACTTC.

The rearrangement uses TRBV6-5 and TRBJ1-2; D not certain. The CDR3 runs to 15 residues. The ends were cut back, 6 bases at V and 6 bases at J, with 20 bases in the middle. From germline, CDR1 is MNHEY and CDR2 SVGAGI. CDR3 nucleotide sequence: TGTGCCAGCAGAACCTCACAGAACCTTTTGGATGGCTACACCTTC. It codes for CASRTSQNLLDGYTF.

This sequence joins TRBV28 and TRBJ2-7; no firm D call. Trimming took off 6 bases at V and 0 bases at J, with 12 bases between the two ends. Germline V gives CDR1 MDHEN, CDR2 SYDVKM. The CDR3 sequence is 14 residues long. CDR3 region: CASRPPESSYEQYF. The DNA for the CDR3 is TGTGCCAGCAGACCCCCCGAGAGCTCCTACGAGCAGTACTTC. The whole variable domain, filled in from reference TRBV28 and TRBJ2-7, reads DVKVTQSSRYLVKRTGEKVFLECVQDMDHENMFWYRQDPGLGLRLIYFSYDVKMKEKGDIPEGYSVSREKKERFSLILESASTNQTSMYLCASRPPESSYEQYFGPGTRLTVT.

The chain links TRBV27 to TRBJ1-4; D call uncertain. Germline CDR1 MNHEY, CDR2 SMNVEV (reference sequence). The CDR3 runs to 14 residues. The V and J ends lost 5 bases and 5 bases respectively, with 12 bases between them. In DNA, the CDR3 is TGTGCCAGCAGTGGAAACAGAGGAAATGAAAAACTGTTTTTT. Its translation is CASSGNRGNEKLFF.

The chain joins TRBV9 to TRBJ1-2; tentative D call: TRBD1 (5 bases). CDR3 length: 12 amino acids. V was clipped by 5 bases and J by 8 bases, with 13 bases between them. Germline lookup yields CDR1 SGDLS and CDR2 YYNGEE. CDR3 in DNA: TGTGCCAGCAGATCGGACACCCAGGGCTACACCTTC. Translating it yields CASRSDTQGYTF.

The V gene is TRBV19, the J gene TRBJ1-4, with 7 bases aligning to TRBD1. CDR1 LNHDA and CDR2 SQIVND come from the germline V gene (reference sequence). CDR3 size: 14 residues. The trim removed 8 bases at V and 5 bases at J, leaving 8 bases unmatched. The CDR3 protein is CASARDSENEKLFF. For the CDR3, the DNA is TGTGCCAGTGCCCGGGACAGCGAGAATGAAAAACTGTTTTTT.

The CDR3 spells CSVGGLKPPPEQFF. As DNA, the CDR3 is TGCAGCGTTGGGGGGCTCAAGCCCCCCCCTGAGCAGTTCTTC. The chain is built from TRBV29-1 and TRBJ2-1; D perhaps matches TRBD1 (6 bases). Looked up from germline, CDR1 is SQVTM and CDR2 is ANQGSEA. This CDR3 has 14 amino acids. V dropped 4 bases and J dropped 9 bases, with 19 bases sitting between them.

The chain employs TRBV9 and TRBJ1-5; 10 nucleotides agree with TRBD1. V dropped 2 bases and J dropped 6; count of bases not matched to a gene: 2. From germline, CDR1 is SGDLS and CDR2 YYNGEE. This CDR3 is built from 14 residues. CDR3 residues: CASSVGQGGQPQHF. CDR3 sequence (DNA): TGTGCCAGCAGCGTTGGACAGGGGGGTCAGCCCCAGCATTTT. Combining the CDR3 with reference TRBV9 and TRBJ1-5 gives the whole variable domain DSGVTQTPKHLITATGQRVTLRCSPRSGDLSVYWYQQSLDQGLQFLIQYYNGEERAKGNILERFSAQQFPDLHSELNLSSLELGDSALYFCASSVGQGGQPQHFGDGTRLSIL.

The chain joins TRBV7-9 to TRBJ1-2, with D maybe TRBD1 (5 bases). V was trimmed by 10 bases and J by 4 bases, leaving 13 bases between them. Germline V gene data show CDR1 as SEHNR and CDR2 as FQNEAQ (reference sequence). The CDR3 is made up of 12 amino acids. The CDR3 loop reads CAMGERGYGYTF. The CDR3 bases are TGTGCCATGGGGGAACGGGGCTATGGCTACACCTTC.

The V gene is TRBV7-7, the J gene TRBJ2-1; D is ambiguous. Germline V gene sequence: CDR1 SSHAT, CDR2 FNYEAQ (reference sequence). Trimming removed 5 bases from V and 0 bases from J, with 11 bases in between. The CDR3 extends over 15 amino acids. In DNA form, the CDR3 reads TGTGCCAGCAGCCCGAGGCTCAGCTCCTACAATGAGCAGTTCTTC. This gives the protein CASSPRLSSYNEQFF.

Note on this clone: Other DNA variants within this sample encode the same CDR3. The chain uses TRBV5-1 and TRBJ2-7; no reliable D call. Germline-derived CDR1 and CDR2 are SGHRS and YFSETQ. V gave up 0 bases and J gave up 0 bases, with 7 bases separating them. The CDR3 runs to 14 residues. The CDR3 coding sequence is TGCGCCAGCAGCTTGGACAGATCCTCCTACGAGCAGTACTTC. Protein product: CASSLDRSSYEQYF. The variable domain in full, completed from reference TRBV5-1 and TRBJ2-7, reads KAGVTQTPRYLIKTRGQQVTLSCSPISGHRSVSWYQQTPGQGLQFLFEYFSETQRNKGNFPGRFSGRQFSNSRSEMNVSTLELGDSALYLCASSLDRSSYEQYFGPGTRLTVT.

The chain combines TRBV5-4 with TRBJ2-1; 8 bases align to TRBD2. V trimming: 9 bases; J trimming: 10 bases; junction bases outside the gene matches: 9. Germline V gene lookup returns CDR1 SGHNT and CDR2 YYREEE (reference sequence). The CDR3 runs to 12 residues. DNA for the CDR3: TGTGCCACCCAGGCGGGAGGTTTAGAGCAGTTCTTC. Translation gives CATQAGGLEQFF.

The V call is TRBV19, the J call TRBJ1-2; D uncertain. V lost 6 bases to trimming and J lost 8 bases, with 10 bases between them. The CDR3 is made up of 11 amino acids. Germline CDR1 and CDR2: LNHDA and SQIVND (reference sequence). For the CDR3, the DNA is TGTGCCAGTAGAGAAGTGGAAGGCTACACCTTC. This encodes CASREVEGYTF. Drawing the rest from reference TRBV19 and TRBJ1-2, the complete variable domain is DGGITQSPKYLFRKEGQNVTLSCEQNLNHDAMYWYRQDPGQGLRLIYYSQIVNDFQKGDIAEGYSVSREKKESFPLTVTSAQKNPTAFYLCASREVEGYTFGSGTRLTVV.

For the CDR3, the DNA is TGTGCCATCAGTGGGGATATTGTCAGGAACACTGAAGCTTTCTTT. Translated: CAISGDIVRNTEAFF. The V call is TRBV10-3, the J call TRBJ1-1, with D unclear. This CDR3 has 15 residues. CDR1 and CDR2 from the germline V gene are ENHRY and SYGVKD. The ends were cut back, 4 bases at V and 1 base at J, with 13 bases in the middle.